A selection of T cell receptor beta chains follows, all from one sample in a study of T cell responses to AZD1222 COVID-19 vaccine. Generated by immunoSEQ multiplex PCR, the TCRdb table keeps only in-frame clones and is missing some. The sample has about 110,000 clones, over 85% seen once. The sample here was peripheral blood, taken on day 0 of AZD1222 vaccination. Receptor source: an adult in good health. CDR3s include the opening cysteine and the closing phenylalanine or tryptophan. The D gene is left open where the match is weak. Some rows mark clone size as missing; the rest say once, few, many or name a class of expanded clone.

J,size,V,D,DNA,CDR3
TRBJ1-1,NA,TRBV24-1,NA,TGTGCCACCTCAACCTGGGGCACTGAAGCTTTCTTT,CATSTWGTEAFF
TRBJ2-7,NA,TRBV2,NA,TGTGCCAGCAGTCTTTCATCGGTAACCCACGAGCAGTACTTC,CASSLSSVTHEQYF
TRBJ2-3,NA,TRBV7-3,TRBD1,TGTGCCAGCAGCCCGCAAGGACAGGGAACTTCGGATACGCAGTATTTT,CASSPQGQGTSDTQYF
TRBJ2-7,NA,TRBV27,NA,TGTGCCAGCAGCGGGGTGAGGGGGAGGTACGAGCAGTACTTC,CASSGVRGRYEQYF
TRBJ2-3,NA,TRBV30,TRBD1,TGTGCCTGGGGTGAGGGACAGCTTAGAACAGATACGCAGTATTTT,CAWGEGQLRTDTQYF
TRBJ2-5,NA,TRBV18,NA,TGTGCCAGCTCGACCAGTCGGGAGACCCAGTACTTC,CASSTSRETQYF
TRBJ1-1,NA,TRBV6-1,TRBD1,TGTGCCAGCAGTGACGTAAAATGGGACAGGGCGAGGAGCACTGAAGCTTTCTTT,CASSDVKWDRARSTEAFF
TRBJ1-3,NA,TRBV12-3/TRBV12-4,NA,TGTGCCAGCAGGAGGGTTGGAGGAAACACCATATATTTT,CASRRVGGNTIYF
TRBJ2-2,once,TRBV6-4,TRBD1,TGTGCCAGCAGTGGGACAGGGGACACCGGGGAGCTGTTTTTT,CASSGTGDTGELFF
TRBJ2-7,once,TRBV20-1,NA,TGCAGTGCTAGTGTGGGGGCCTCCGAGCAGTACTTC,CSASVGASEQYF
TRBJ1-4,NA,TRBV27,TRBD1,TGTGCCAGCAGTTTCCGACAGGGGAATGAAAAACTGTTTTTT,CASSFRQGNEKLFF
TRBJ2-5,NA,TRBV6-5,NA,TGTGCCAGCAGTTTGGGGGGCCCCATGGGAGCCCAGTACTTC,CASSLGGPMGAQYF
TRBJ1-5,NA,TRBV27,NA,TGTGCCAGCAGCATGGACAGCTATAGCAATCAGCCCCAGCATTTT,CASSMDSYSNQPQHF
TRBJ2-7,NA,TRBV7-9,TRBD2,TGTGCCAGCAGCTTATTAAAGGGAGGGCTCGAGCAGTACTTC,CASSLLKGGLEQYF
TRBJ2-7,few,TRBV9,TRBD1,TGTGCCAGCAGCCCTCGTCCGGGACAGGGGACTTACGAGCAGTACTTC,CASSPRPGQGTYEQYF
TRBJ1-5,NA,TRBV5-6,NA,TGTGCCAGCAGCTTGGGACAGAGCAAGGTCTTGAGGCATTTT,CASSLGQSKVLRHF
TRBJ1-5,NA,TRBV6-1,TRBD1,TGTGCCAGCAGAGAAGGACAGGGGGCGTCGAGCAATCAGCCCCAGCATTTT,CASREGQGASSNQPQHF
TRBJ1-2,NA,TRBV4-1,NA,TGCGCCAGCAGCCTGGTGGGGCCGGGAGCTAACTATGGCTACACCTTC,CASSLVGPGANYGYTF
TRBJ1-2,NA,TRBV27,NA,TGTGCCAACAGGCAACAGGGAACATTCCATGGCTACACCTTC,CANRQQGTFHGYTF
TRBJ1-1,NA,TRBV9,TRBD1,TGTGCCAGCAGCTCTGGACAGGGGAGAGCTTTCTTT,CASSSGQGRAFF
TRBJ2-6,NA,TRBV18,NA,TGTGCCAGCTCACCGAACAGGCCTTCCTCTGGGGCCAACGTCCTGACTTTC,CASSPNRPSSGANVLTF
TRBJ1-2,once,TRBV5-8,NA,TGTGCCAGCAGCCCATTGACGGATTATGGCTACACCTTC,CASSPLTDYGYTF
TRBJ2-5,NA,TRBV5-4,TRBD2,TGTGCCAGCAGCCGTGCCGGGACTAGCGGTTCGTGGGAGACCCAGTACTTC,CASSRAGTSGSWETQYF
TRBJ2-1,once,TRBV29-1,TRBD2,TGCAGCGTTGAAGATCGAACTAGCGGTTCTGCTGAGCAGTTCTTC,CSVEDRTSGSAEQFF
TRBJ2-2,NA,TRBV14,TRBD2,TGTGCCAGCAGCCCCGGACTAGTAATCACCGGGGAGCTGTTTTTT,CASSPGLVITGELFF
TRBJ2-3,NA,TRBV7-9,NA,TGTGCCAGCAGCGGGAGATTCTCGAGCACAGATACGCAGTATTTT,CASSGRFSSTDTQYF
TRBJ2-7,NA,TRBV19,TRBD2,TGTGCCACCAAAGTATCGGGAGGGGACGAGCAGTACTTC,CATKVSGGDEQYF
TRBJ2-7,few,TRBV27,NA,TGTGCCAGCAGTAAGAACTTCTGGGACGAGCAGTACTTC,CASSKNFWDEQYF
TRBJ1-1,NA,TRBV7-9,NA,TGTGCCAGCACCTCGGGCCCAGGGGACACTGAAGCTTTCTTT,CASTSGPGDTEAFF
TRBJ2-7,once,TRBV4-3,NA,TGCGCCAGCAGCCAAGATGACGGCCGAGTCTACGAGCAGTACTTC,CASSQDDGRVYEQYF
TRBJ1-1,NA,TRBV7-3,NA,TGTGCCAGCAGCTTAACCCACGCAGGTGAGAACACTGAAGCTTTCTTT,CASSLTHAGENTEAFF
TRBJ1-4,NA,TRBV19,NA,TGTGCCAGTAGTATGCTTCGGGGGATGCGGAAACTGTTTTTT,CASSMLRGMRKLFF
TRBJ1-1,NA,TRBV6-5,NA,TGTGCCAGCAGTAATTACCGGGAAGCTTTCTTT,CASSNYREAFF
TRBJ2-1,NA,TRBV5-1,NA,TGCGCCAGCAGCTTGGAGGGGACAATAGAAAATGAGCAGTTCTTC,CASSLEGTIENEQFF
TRBJ2-7,NA,TRBV6-2/TRBV6-3,NA,TGTGCCAGCAGTTACGACACAGCCTACGAGCAGTACTTC,CASSYDTAYEQYF
TRBJ1-6,NA,TRBV5-1,NA,TGCGCCAGCAGCTTGGGGTCTGAGACTAATTCACCCCTCCACTTT,CASSLGSETNSPLHF
TRBJ1-5,NA,TRBV12-5,TRBD1,TGTGCTAGTGGTTCGGTTCTCACAGGGGCAAATCAGCCCCAGCATTTT,CASGSVLTGANQPQHF
TRBJ2-3,NA,TRBV28,NA,TGTGCCAGCAGTTTAGGTACTCGGGTTGGGGATACGCAGTATTTT,CASSLGTRVGDTQYF
TRBJ2-7,NA,TRBV18,TRBD1,TGTGCCAGCTCGCGAAAGGGGACAGCCTCTAGTCCCGAGCAGTACTTC,CASSRKGTASSPEQYF
TRBJ1-6,NA,TRBV6-5,NA,TGTGCCAGCACCATAATGGCCTATAATTCACCCCTCCACTTT,CASTIMAYNSPLHF
TRBJ1-2,once,TRBV5-1,NA,TGCGCCAGCAGCTTGGTCCCAACAGCGTATAACTATGGCTACACCTTC,CASSLVPTAYNYGYTF
TRBJ2-7,NA,TRBV14,TRBD2,TGTGCCAGCAGCCAAGAGGGAGCGGGAGGGCGTAAGCAGTACTTC,CASSQEGAGGRKQYF
TRBJ2-7,NA,TRBV9,TRBD2,TGTGCCAGCAGCCCCGTAGCGGGGGGCTCCTACGAGCAGTACTTC,CASSPVAGGSYEQYF
TRBJ1-6,NA,TRBV9,NA,TGTGCCAGCAGCGCACAGAGCTCCTATAATTCACCCCTCCACTTT,CASSAQSSYNSPLHF
TRBJ2-3,once,TRBV5-6,NA,TGTGCCAGCAGCTTTGGGCCGGTTCGAGAAGATACGCAGTATTTT,CASSFGPVREDTQYF
TRBJ2-1,NA,TRBV27,NA,TGTGCCAGCAGTTTTCGGCGCCGGACAAGTAGCTCCTACAATGAGCAGTTCTTC,CASSFRRRTSSSYNEQFF
TRBJ1-1,NA,TRBV18,NA,TGTGCCAGCTCACCCCGCCTTATGGTATCGAGGGGGAACACTGAAGCTTTCTTT,CASSPRLMVSRGNTEAFF
TRBJ1-1,few,TRBV28,TRBD1,TGTGCCAGCAGTTTTTGGGATCTAACAGGGGGCGCATCTGAAGCTTTCTTT,CASSFWDLTGGASEAFF
TRBJ2-3,NA,TRBV7-2,NA,TGTGCCAGCAGCCTGGTGGACATTCTCGCAGATACGCAGTATTTT,CASSLVDILADTQYF
TRBJ2-1,NA,TRBV6-4,TRBD2,TGTGCCAGCAGTCCCGATGGCGGGGGGTTCAATGAGCAGTTCTTC,CASSPDGGGFNEQFF
TRBJ1-2,NA,TRBV13,NA,TGTGCCAGCAGCTATGGAGGGGGGGCGGCTAACTATGGCTACACCTTC,CASSYGGGAANYGYTF
TRBJ2-1,NA,TRBV7-9,NA,TGTGCCAGCAGCTTAGTAGGGGACCAATACAATGAGCAGTTCTTC,CASSLVGDQYNEQFF
TRBJ1-2,NA,TRBV3-1/TRBV3-2,TRBD1,TGTGCCAGCAGCCAACCAGGGGGCTATGGCTACACCTTC,CASSQPGGYGYTF
TRBJ1-5,NA,TRBV10-3,NA,TGTGCCATCAGTGAACAGGAAACTAATAGCAATCAGCCCCAGCATTTT,CAISEQETNSNQPQHF
TRBJ2-7,once,TRBV19,NA,TGTGCCAGTAACCGCCGACTAGGCTACGAGCAGTACTTC,CASNRRLGYEQYF
TRBJ1-1,NA,TRBV5-8,NA,TGTGCCAGCAGCATCCTCCGCCCGGGACTCTCTCTGGGCACTGAAGCTTTCTTT,CASSILRPGLSLGTEAFF
TRBJ2-1,NA,TRBV9,TRBD2,TGTGCCAGCAGCGTAGTTAGCGGGAGCTTCAATGAGCAGTTCTTC,CASSVVSGSFNEQFF
TRBJ2-1,NA,TRBV27,TRBD2,TGTGCCAGCAGTTCCCGACTAGCGGGGTACAATGAGCAGTTCTTC,CASSSRLAGYNEQFF